Described below is a single T cell receptor beta chain sequence and its context. The clone's antigen remains unknown. Base-call qualities are not available, and no considerably larger clone is one nucleotide away. Preparation of the library involved the immunoSEQ multiplex PCR assay. A mixture of 60 forward primers for TCR Vbeta segments and 13 reverse primers for TCR Jbeta segments was used in the multiplex PCR. Amplification of the CDR3 region of rearranged TCR beta genes was performed with a multiplex PCR assay on genomic DNA. Amplified TCR beta libraries were sequenced as 87-base-pair reads on the Illumina HiSeq System. The original methods were these. A later analysis tallied some 79 million unique TCR beta chains across the 700 or so repertoires, and approximately 12 million of those chains were shared by two or more donors. Raw reads were error-corrected and collapsed into unique sequences with a nearest-neighbor algorithm that merged closely related sequences to remove PCR and sequencing errors. To assign V, D and J gene segments, CDR3 sequences were aligned to IMGT reference sequences. For a sequence to be retained, a match of at least six nucleotides was required to both a V gene segment and a J gene segment. A rearrangement counted as productive if the CDR3 had no stop codons and remained in frame with V and J, and every other rearrangement counted as non-productive. Following IMGT convention, CDR3 was defined as the stretch from the second conserved V-encoded cysteine to the conserved J-encoded phenylalanine. The earlier analysis of about 610 of the donors excluded any sequence lacking an unambiguous match to a single V gene segment. In an earlier analysis of about 590 of the donors, a V segment was called functional when productive rearrangements were above 56.7%, and segregating when the standard deviation between donors exceeded 5%. A statistical classification framework was built to diagnose cytomegalovirus status from the catalog of TCR beta chain sequences. A later analysis assigned V and J genes by comparing TCR nucleotide sequences with IMGT/GENE-DB human TR gene sequences. Using the TCRdist pipeline, a later analysis assigned CDR3 sequences along with most-parsimonious VDJ recombination scenarios. A later analysis defined each TCR beta chain by its CDR3 amino acid sequence plus V-gene family, and excluded reads lacking a unique V-gene family. As a way to deal with suspected cross-contamination and a sequencing artifact, a later analysis dropped nearly 600 nucleotide sequences that were highly shared and had low generation probability. In a later analysis, a clonal expansion index for each public chain was calculated from normalized within-repertoire ranks of inferred template counts. In a later analysis, generation probabilities were computed with a VDJ recombination model fitted to out-of-frame rearrangements, and the resulting probabilities were checked against IGoR. A later analysis scored TCR-TCR, TCR-HLA and TCR-CMV co-occurrence with hypergeometric tests, applying a repertoire-size bias correction to TCR pairs. In a later analysis, false discovery rates were estimated by permuting HLA or CMV assignments 20 times. A later analysis grouped co-occurring TCRs with DBSCAN, adding TCRdist sequence similarity when clustering within HLA-allele-positive subsets. Repertoires with fewer than 30,000 or more than 120,000 public chains were left out of co-occurrence clustering, as were four to six repertoires with anomalous nucleotide sharing. The source is immuneACCESS, and TCRdb retained only in-frame sequences with V and J called. Part of the clones is not carried over; for the studies checked, unresolved V genes explain less than half of this, and the remainder is unexplained. Clonal size and the V and J genes are those of that table, whereas D and trimming came from the DNA. The sample table holds about 190,000 clones, of which approximately 85% were seen once. About 1.8% of the sample lies in the top ten.

The record originates from a study of cytomegalovirus exposure and HLA in healthy donors (TCRdb year 2017). With regard to the full study: In an earlier analysis of some 610 of the donors, 276 Gb of sequence data and roughly 100 million unique TCR beta sequences from 180 million or so T cells were reported. The later analysis used no new phenotypic data to find candidate immune exposures, relying instead on TCR beta sequences and their occurrence across donors. Genome-wide SNP genotypes for about 55% of the roughly 670 donors were used in a later genetic analysis, which treated that subset as a discovery cohort. All discovery cohort repertoires had been generated using a single sequencing platform. Among 300 to 500 genotyped donors of the cohort, an average of about 240,000 unique TCR beta nucleotide sequences was sequenced per donor, of which about 18% were non-productive. In an earlier analysis of 500 to 650 of the donors, high-throughput TCR beta sequencing was used to judge whether each TCR beta V gene segment behaved as functional or pseudogenic. High-throughput TCR immunosequencing, statistical association of individual TCRs with disease status, and machine learning were combined to predict cytomegalovirus infection status. Class I and class II HLA loci were covered by the typing at four-digit resolution. A later analysis re-analyzed previously published TCR beta repertoires from roughly 630 donors and added high-resolution HLA genotyping to study TCR occurrence patterns. The T cell repertoires of 666 subjects were profiled by immunosequencing and related to cytomegalovirus serostatus. A separate validation cohort of over 95 different subjects was used in addition to the approximately 670-subject first cohort. The number of donors typed differed by locus, with 629-630 for A, B, C, DRB1 and DQB1, around 520 for DQA1, 600 to 610 for DPA1, and about 450 for DPB1. Four to six DR-DQ haplotypes were handled as single units for association and clustering, since linkage in the cohort was strong. Of the roughly 400 genotyped donors, 80% to 90% were placed in the genetic ancestry cluster associated with self-reported Caucasian donors. The study aimed to test whether cataloging public T cell receptors could reveal signatures of past pathogen exposure. Roughly 310 gigabases of sequencing data and tens of millions of unique TCR sequences were included in an early release covering around 650 HLA-typed donors. Donor age, sex, ethnicity and CMV serostatus were compiled together with the repertoire data. Results and caveats for the whole study, not just this receptor: In a later genetic analysis, fewer N-insertions in productive TCRs were reported among donors in an Asian-associated ancestry cluster than the 666-donor mean. Because counts were too low, around 18 rarely observed V segments, including chromosome 9 orphons, were left out of the earlier analysis of 587 of the donors. In a later analysis, several top co-occurrence clusters were reported to appear linked to parvovirus B19, influenza, CMV and Epstein-Barr virus. HLA typing was unavailable for some donors at each locus, so association tests used only the typed subset. Sequencing depth was assumed to be roughly uniform across donors in the presence/absence analyses, though that assumption may not hold. In this cohort, only TCR beta chains were sequenced, and detectable features were limited by the absence of alpha or paired-chain data. According to the authors, the approach could potentially be generalized to other disease states and immunological phenotypes. A later analysis found that HLA-associated TCR beta chains were more clonally expanded and had lower generation probabilities than equally common non-associated chains. Linkage disequilibrium might explain the correlated functional status among segregating V segments, but an unknown experimental factor could not be ruled out. In a later genetic analysis, a missense DCLRE1C variant was associated with V-gene and J-gene trimming of TCR beta chains, and the association was replicated in an independent cohort. A few of the identified cytomegalovirus-associated TCR beta chains were confirmed in vitro to be specific for cytomegalovirus antigens. In both the original and validation cohorts, the classifier was reported to diagnose cytomegalovirus status with high specificity and sensitivity. A further reported finding was that TCR beta sequences accurately predicted the HLA-A and HLA-B alleles for most subjects in the first cohort. In an earlier analysis of some 640 of the donors, most TCR beta V segments were observed in productive rearrangements about 87% or about 30% of the time, broadly matching IMGT annotations. In a later analysis, most CMV-associated TCR beta chains were found to appear HLA-restricted, with HLA associations seemingly driven largely by CMV exposure. Some IMGT-functional V segments, including TRBV6-2 and TRBV6-3, could not be distinguished by the 87-base-pair reads and were therefore excluded. A later analysis associated 16,951 TCR beta sequences with specific HLA alleles at a false discovery rate of 0.05. CMV serostatus was the only immune exposure information available for the cohort. In the study, about 150 TCR beta chains were listed as associated with cytomegalovirus. In a later analysis, the rate of TCR association differed among HLA loci, with DRB1 alleles having the most associated TCRs and HLA-C alleles having the fewest. Assigning TCR associations to individual alleles was difficult when HLA alleles, especially DR and DQ, strongly co-occurred. A cluster of highly shared sequence variants was judged likely to represent a technical artifact of the sequencing pipeline. While some public TCRs were present in many individuals, most TCR sequences turned up only very rarely across donors.

The cohort was made up of 650 to 700 healthy bone marrow donors. At the time of sampling, all cohort members were nominally healthy, though unrecorded immune exposures were likely present. The donor tested CMV seronegative and was one of the 352 seronegative cohort members. A peripheral blood sample was collected from each donor, and TCR beta sequencing was performed on peripheral blood mononuclear cells. Genomic DNA was extracted from the blood cell samples with the Qiagen DNeasy Blood Extraction Kit. The CDR3 sequence holds 15 residues, the cysteine and phenylalanine included. Of all the DNA, just the CDR3 is kept, 45 bases in frame from base 1. Trimming takes 6 bases off V and 5 bases off J; junction bases not matched to a gene: 9. The germline V gene encodes CDR1 MNHEY and CDR2 SVGAGI.

The origin of this receptor is a man aged 18 to 29 in good health and CMV-seronegative. Sequenced sample: PBMCs. The chain is encoded by TRBV6-5 joined to TRBJ1-4; 7 central bases correspond to TRBD1. The CDR3 in this case is CASRPPGTVNEKLFF. In nucleotides, the sequence is TGTGCCAGCAGACCCCCCGGGACAGTCAATGAAAAACTGTTTTTT.